Listed below are T cell receptor beta chains from one sample, sequenced in a study of blood T cell repertoires in COVID-19. Repertoires were generated with immunoSEQ multiplex PCR, while TCRdb's copy carries only in-frame clones and drops some. This sample has 250,000 to 300,000 clones, with roughly nine tenths found just once. Specimen: peripheral blood. These receptors originate from a man younger than 35 with active or convalescent COVID-19. The CDR3 runs from the conserved cysteine through the conserved F or W. The D gene is left open where the match is weak. Clone size is not always given. Where it is, it says once, few, many or a class for expanded clones.

d_call	clone_size	v_call	j_call	cdr3_nt	cdr3_aa
-	-	TRBV24-1	TRBJ1-2	TGTGCCACCAGTGATTCGGTTGGCTACACCTTC	CATSDSVGYTF
-	-	TRBV6-5	TRBJ1-5	TGTGCCAGCAGCCAAACGACAGGTGTGGATCAGCCCCAGCATTTT	CASSQTTGVDQPQHF
TRBD1	once	TRBV6-5	TRBJ2-7	TGTGCCAGCGGACAGGGAATTACGTACGAGCAGTACTTC	CASGQGITYEQYF
TRBD1	-	TRBV6-4	TRBJ1-2	TGTGCCAGTACAGAAAAGACAGGGATCGATGGCTACACCTTC	CASTEKTGIDGYTF
-	-	TRBV30	TRBJ1-2	TGTGCCTGGAGTGTAAGTCTTGGGGCCTATGGCTACACCTTC	CAWSVSLGAYGYTF
-	-	TRBV3-1/TRBV3-2	TRBJ2-3	TGTGCCAGCAGCCAATTACTAGCCAATACGCAGTATTTT	CASSQLLANTQYF
-	-	TRBV28	TRBJ1-5	TGTGCCAGCTCATCGGCGGGCGAGGGCAATCAGCCCCAGCATTTT	CASSSAGEGNQPQHF
TRBD1	-	TRBV7-2	TRBJ2-7	TGTGCCAGCAGCTCTGTGGGACAGGGGCCCTACGAGCAGTACTTC	CASSSVGQGPYEQYF
-	-	TRBV2	TRBJ1-1	TGTGCCAGCAGTGGGGGGGGCACTGAAGCTTTCTTT	CASSGGGTEAFF
-	-	TRBV15	TRBJ1-2	TGTGCCACCAGCGGGTCAACTATTAAAAACTATGGCTACACCTTC	CATSGSTIKNYGYTF
-	-	TRBV28	TRBJ1-2	TGTGCCAGCAGCCTAGGACAGAACAACTATGGCTACACCTTC	CASSLGQNNYGYTF
TRBD2	-	TRBV15	TRBJ2-3	TGTGCCACCAGCAGAGATAGCGGGACAGATACGCAGTATTTT	CATSRDSGTDTQYF
TRBD1	-	TRBV27	TRBJ1-6	TGTGCCAGCACAGGACAGGGAAATTCACCCCTCCACTTT	CASTGQGNSPLHF
-	-	TRBV28	TRBJ1-2	TGTGCCAGCAGCTACCGTCGTTTGAGCGCTAGGGGCTATGGCTACACCTTC	CASSYRRLSARGYGYTF
-	-	TRBV30	TRBJ1-6	TGTGCCTGGAGTGTTCGAACAAATTCACCCCTCCACTTT	CAWSVRTNSPLHF
-	once	TRBV6-5	TRBJ1-3	TGTGCCAGCAGTCGTGCGGGGGGCTCTGGAAACACCATATATTTT	CASSRAGGSGNTIYF
-	-	TRBV5-1	TRBJ1-4	TGCGCCAGCAGCTACTCTATGGCTAATGAAAAACTGTTTTTT	CASSYSMANEKLFF
-	-	TRBV6-5	TRBJ2-7	TGTGCCAGCAGTTTTGACAGGCCCCCCTACGAGCAGTACTTC	CASSFDRPPYEQYF
-	-	TRBV27	TRBJ1-5	TGTGCCAGCAGTTTAGGCCCCCAGGGCACACATCAGCCCCAGCATTTT	CASSLGPQGTHQPQHF
TRBD2	-	TRBV7-6	TRBJ2-7	TGTGCCAGCAAGGGACTAGCGGGGTCCGAGCAGTACTTC	CASKGLAGSEQYF
TRBD2	-	TRBV20-1	TRBJ2-7	TGCAGTGCTAGTATAGCGGGTCGTCGGGACGAGCAGTACTTC	CSASIAGRRDEQYF
-	-	TRBV9	TRBJ2-3	TGTGCCAGCAGCGGGGCCGCGAATACGCAGTATTTT	CASSGAANTQYF
TRBD1	-	TRBV3-1/TRBV3-2	TRBJ1-2	TGTGCCAGCAGCCCGACAGGGGACTATGGCTACACCTTC	CASSPTGDYGYTF
TRBD1	once	TRBV6-5	TRBJ2-1	TGTGCCAGCAGTTCAGCCGGACAGGGAGTTTATGAGCAGTTCTTC	CASSSAGQGVYEQFF
TRBD1	-	TRBV5-1	TRBJ1-2	TGCGCCAGCAGCAGAAGGGACAGCTCTAACTATGGCTACACCTTC	CASSRRDSSNYGYTF
TRBD1	-	TRBV4-2	TRBJ2-2	TGTGCCAGCAGCCCCTTTCGGGACAGGGCCGGGGAGCTGTTTTTT	CASSPFRDRAGELFF
TRBD1	-	TRBV5-4	TRBJ2-2	TGTGCCAGCAGCTCCACAGGGGGCTTAACGGGGGAGCTGTTTTTT	CASSSTGGLTGELFF
-	-	TRBV7-2	TRBJ2-1	TGTGCCAGCAGCCCCCGGGTTGAGGGAGTGAGGTACAATGAGCAGTTCTTC	CASSPRVEGVRYNEQFF